Below, one T cell receptor (beta chain) is given with its context. V was clipped by 1 base and J by 7 bases, with 20 bases between them. This CDR3 spans 17 amino acids. Germline V gene lookup returns CDR1 LNHDA and CDR2 SQIVND (reference sequence). This sample stems from a study of blood T cell repertoires in COVID-19. Study-level information: From the United States, Italy and Spain came samples of acute and convalescent COVID-19.

Seattle enrolled patients during active infection and tracked them longitudinally. TCRdb keeps only in-frame clones here, not all; method: immunoSEQ multiplex PCR. This sample has 200,000 to 300,000 clones; 81% occur once, and the top ten carry 6.5% to 8.5%. The chain carries TRBV19 and TRBJ2-1, with D possibly being TRBD1 (7 bases). The clonotype comes from a woman aged 80 or over with COVID-19, enrolled during active disease. Sequenced input: peripheral blood. The CDR3 region has the DNA TGTGCCAGTAGTATAGGCACAGGGGTGGGGGGAAGGAATGAGCAGTTCTTC. This codes for CASSIGTGVGGRNEQFF.